What follows are 6 T cell receptor beta chains derived from one specimen sequenced in a study of cytomegalovirus exposure and HLA in healthy donors. This PCR relied on a set of 60 Vbeta primers and 13 Jbeta primers. Produced via immunoSEQ multiplex PCR; TCRdb's table is partial and in-frame only. The sample has 65,000 to 85,000 clones, around two thirds seen once. Sequencing input: PBMCs. The receptors stem from a man aged 55 to 69 in good health and CMV-seropositive.

The gene calls are TRBV7-6 and TRBJ2-1; D unresolved. V lost 3 bases, J lost 7 bases, and 4 bases lay in between. The CDR3 covers 11 residues. Germline-derived CDR1 and CDR2 are SGHVS and FNYEAQ. CDR3 residues: CASSFSNEQFF. The CDR3 bases are TGTGCCAGCAGCTTTTCTAATGAGCAGTTCTTC.

This clone was observed a single time. The rearrangement uses TRBV4-1 and TRBJ2-7, with D perhaps TRBD2 (6 bases). Germline CDR1 reads MGHRA; CDR2 reads YSYEKL. Between the trimmed V and J ends, which lost 4 bases and 4 bases, there was a span of 17 bases. The CDR3 is 15 residues long. CDR3 DNA sequence: TGCGCCAGCAGCCCTAACCGGGGGAGTTCGTACGAGCAGTACTTC. This encodes CASSPNRGSSYEQYF.

Only a few counts were recorded for this clone. The gene calls are TRBV15 and TRBJ1-3; TRBD1 aligns across 10 bases. Unmatched junction bases numbered 5, after V lost 2 bases and J lost 1 base. CDR1 and CDR2 (germline): LNHNV, YYDKDF (reference sequence). The CDR3 length is 17 residues. The CDR3, as DNA: TGTGCCACCAGCAGATGGACAGGGGGGGATTCTGGAAACACCATATATTTT. Its protein is CATSRWTGGDSGNTIYF.

The gene calls are TRBV9 and TRBJ2-1, with a possible D match to TRBD1 (5 bases). CDR1 is SGDLS and CDR2 is YYNGEE in the germline V gene. This CDR3 contains 13 residues. V was pared by 3 bases and J by 7 bases, with 11 bases between. CDR3 region: CASSGSQGNEQFF. The CDR3 DNA reads TGTGCCAGCAGCGGTAGCCAGGGAAATGAGCAGTTCTTC. The variable domain in full, completed from reference TRBV9 and TRBJ2-1, reads DSGVTQTPKHLITATGQRVTLRCSPRSGDLSVYWYQQSLDQGLQFLIQYYNGEERAKGNILERFSAQQFPDLHSELNLSSLELGDSALYFCASSGSQGNEQFFGPGTRLTVL.

The rearrangement links TRBV6-6 to TRBJ1-1; D is possibly TRBD1 (5 bases). Germline loops: CDR1 MNHNY, CDR2 SVGAGI (reference sequence). V was shortened by 6 bases and J by 1 base, with 15 bases between the two germline ends. This CDR3 region has 15 residues. The CDR3 DNA reads TGTGCCAGCAGGGAAGGGGTTTGGGGGAACACTGAAGCTTTCTTT. It is translated as CASREGVWGNTEAFF.

The chain carries TRBV27 and TRBJ1-1; tentative D call: TRBD1 (5 bases). Germline V gene data show CDR1 as MNHEY and CDR2 as SMNVEV (reference sequence). V lost 2 bases and J lost 3, with 7 bases in between. The length of the CDR3 is 13 residues. For the CDR3, the DNA is TGTGCCAGCAGTTTACAGGGTTACACTGAAGCTTTCTTT. Amino acids: CASSLQGYTEAFF.